This T cell receptor beta chain was found in a study of cytomegalovirus exposure and HLA in healthy donors (dated by TCRdb to 2016 to 2017). Concerning the study at large: According to an earlier analysis of a few hundred of the donors, roughly 180 million T cells yielded 117 million unique TCR beta sequences and 250 to 350 Gb of sequence data. About 320 gigabases of sequencing data and roughly 90 million unique TCR sequences were included in an early release covering roughly 600 HLA-typed donors. The genetic ancestry cluster associated with self-reported Caucasian donors included about 84% of the 300 to 450 genotyped donors. The aim of the study was to test whether cataloging public T cell receptors could identify signatures of past pathogen exposure. The study profiled the T cell repertoires of some 610 subjects by immunosequencing and related them to cytomegalovirus serostatus. Along with the approximately 600-subject first cohort, a separate validation cohort of over 90 different subjects was used. High-throughput TCR immunosequencing, statistical association of individual TCRs with disease status, and machine learning were combined to predict cytomegalovirus infection status. To study patterns of TCR occurrence, a later analysis re-analyzed previously published TCR beta repertoires from 550 to 800 donors and added high-resolution HLA genotyping. Rather than using new phenotypic data, the later analysis identified candidate immune exposures from TCR beta sequences and from how often those sequences occurred across donors. An earlier analysis of fewer than 750 of the donors used high-throughput TCR beta sequencing to judge whether each TCR beta V gene segment behaved as functional or pseudogenic. Donor age, sex, ethnicity and CMV serostatus were compiled together with the repertoire data. Genome-wide SNP genotypes for about 60% of the roughly 700 donors were used in a later genetic analysis, which treated that subset as a discovery cohort. All discovery cohort repertoires had been generated using a single sequencing platform. Class I and class II HLA loci were covered by the typing at four-digit resolution. The number of donors typed differed by locus, with about 629-630 for A, B, C, DRB1 and DQB1, over 500 for DQA1, approximately 570 for DPA1, and roughly 450 for DPB1. A handful of DR-DQ haplotypes were handled as single units for association and clustering because linkage in the cohort was strong. On average, around 230,000 unique TCR beta nucleotide sequences were sequenced per donor among a few hundred genotyped donors of the cohort, with roughly 18% of those sequences being non-productive. Study-wide findings and limitations: Because HLA typing was unavailable for some donors at each locus, only the typed subset was used in association tests. In a later genetic analysis, fewer N-insertions in productive TCRs were reported among donors in an Asian-associated ancestry cluster than the roughly 700-donor mean. At a false discovery rate of 0.05, a later analysis linked under 20,000 TCR beta sequences to specific HLA alleles. The study gave a list of roughly 150 TCR beta chains associated with cytomegalovirus. The classifier was reported to diagnose cytomegalovirus status with high specificity and sensitivity in both the original and validation cohorts. Correlated functional status among segregating V segments might be attributable to linkage disequilibrium, but an unknown experimental factor could not be ruled out. According to a later analysis, parvovirus B19, influenza, CMV and Epstein-Barr virus appeared linked to several top co-occurrence clusters. A later genetic analysis associated a missense DCLRE1C variant with V-gene and J-gene trimming of TCR beta chains, and an independent cohort replicated the association. When HLA alleles, especially DR and DQ, strongly co-occurred, TCR associations were difficult to assign to individual alleles. In a later analysis, TCR association rates were found to vary across HLA loci, with the most associated TCRs seen for DRB1 alleles and the fewest for HLA-C alleles. The sequencing pipeline was judged likely to have produced a cluster of highly shared sequence variants as a technical artifact. In an earlier analysis of more than 500 of the donors, most TCR beta V segments appeared in productive rearrangements about 87% or about 30% of the time, broadly matching IMGT annotations. A few of the identified cytomegalovirus-associated TCR beta chains were confirmed in vitro to be specific for cytomegalovirus antigens. In this cohort, only TCR beta chains were sequenced, and detectable features were limited by the absence of alpha or paired-chain data. Around 16 rarely observed V segments, including chromosome 9 orphons, were excluded from the earlier analysis of several hundred of the donors because counts were too low. A further reported finding was that TCR beta sequences accurately predicted the HLA-A and HLA-B alleles for most subjects in the first cohort. Some IMGT-functional V segments, including TRBV6-2 and TRBV6-3, could not be told apart with the 87-base-pair reads, so those segments were excluded. Roughly uniform sequencing depth across donors was assumed in presence/absence analyses, although this assumption may not hold. Most TCR sequences were observed very rarely across donors, whereas some public TCRs were present in many individuals. Most CMV-associated TCR beta chains appeared to be HLA-restricted in a later analysis, and the HLA associations seemed to be driven largely by CMV exposure. The authors suggested that the approach could potentially be extended to other disease states and immunological phenotypes. In a later analysis, HLA-associated TCR beta chains showed more clonal expansion and lower generation probabilities than non-associated chains that were equally common. For the cohort, immune exposure information was limited to CMV serostatus.

The cohort was made up of 666 healthy bone marrow donors. At the time of sampling, every cohort member was nominally healthy, though immune exposures that went unrecorded were likely present. The donor tested CMV seronegative, placing the donor among the 350 or so seronegative members of the cohort. A peripheral blood sample was collected from each donor, and TCR beta sequencing was performed on peripheral blood mononuclear cells. Genomic DNA was extracted from the blood cell samples with the Qiagen DNeasy Blood Extraction Kit. The germline V gene sets CDR1 to SGDLS and CDR2 to YYNGEE. Here V drops 0 bases and J drops 5 bases, and the junction holds 5 bases not matched to any gene. The CDR3 covers 15 residues, taking in both the cysteine and the phenylalanine. Only the CDR3 DNA is retained, 45 bases long and in frame from the first base. Points on this clone: The antigen this receptor binds is unknown. There are no base qualities to consult, and no much larger clone falls within one base.

The method behind the library was the immunoSEQ multiplex PCR assay. The multiplex PCR relied on a mix of 60 forward primers for TCR Vbeta segments and 13 reverse primers for TCR Jbeta segments. A multiplex PCR assay on genomic DNA amplified the CDR3 region of rearranged TCR beta genes. Amplified TCR beta libraries were sequenced as 87-base-pair reads on the Illumina HiSeq System. Regarding the original processing steps: A later analysis counted around 72 million unique TCR beta chains across the 550 to 750 repertoires, and around 12 million of these chains were shared by at least two donors. Raw reads were error-corrected and collapsed into unique sequences with a nearest-neighbor algorithm that merged closely related sequences to remove PCR and sequencing errors. CDR3 sequences were aligned to IMGT reference sequences to assign V, D and J gene segments. For a sequence to be retained, a match of at least six nucleotides was required to both a V gene segment and a J gene segment. Rearrangements were classified as productive when the CDR3 lacked stop codons and remained in frame with V and J, and all other rearrangements were classified as non-productive. CDR3 was defined by IMGT convention, running from the second conserved V-encoded cysteine to the conserved J-encoded phenylalanine. In an earlier analysis of around 600 of the donors, sequences lacking an unambiguous match to a single V gene segment were excluded. An earlier analysis of 500 to 700 of the donors classified V segments as functional when productive rearrangements were above 56.7% and as segregating when the standard deviation between donors was above 5%. A statistical classification framework was built to diagnose cytomegalovirus status from the catalog of TCR beta chain sequences. In a later analysis, V and J genes were assigned by comparing TCR nucleotide sequences against IMGT/GENE-DB human TR gene sequences. In a later analysis, CDR3 sequences and most-parsimonious VDJ recombination scenarios were assigned using the TCRdist pipeline. In a later analysis, each TCR beta chain was defined by its CDR3 amino acid sequence together with its V-gene family, and reads lacking a unique V-gene family were excluded. A later analysis removed several hundred highly shared, low-generation-probability nucleotide sequences to deal with suspected cross-contamination and a sequencing artifact. In a later analysis, a clonal expansion index was calculated for each public chain from normalized within-repertoire ranks of inferred template counts. In a later analysis, generation probabilities were computed using a VDJ recombination model fitted to out-of-frame rearrangements, and the results were checked against IGoR. In a later analysis, TCR-TCR, TCR-HLA and TCR-CMV co-occurrence was scored with hypergeometric tests, and a repertoire-size bias correction was applied to TCR pairs. A later analysis estimated false discovery rates by permuting HLA or CMV assignments 20 times. A later analysis grouped co-occurring TCRs with DBSCAN, adding TCRdist sequence similarity when clustering within HLA-allele-positive subsets. Repertoires with fewer than 30,000 or more than 120,000 public chains, plus five repertoires with anomalous nucleotide sharing, were excluded from co-occurrence clustering. The table was pulled from immuneACCESS by TCRdb, which kept in-frame rearrangements only. Such tables lose some clones; where checked, under half of the loss comes from unresolved V genes, and the rest has no known cause. V and J calls plus clone size are reproduced from that table; the DNA served to infer D and trimming. The sample has roughly 200,000 clones on record, about 80% of them singletons. Roughly 3% of the sample comes from the top ten.

Material: PBMCs. The sequence was collected from a woman between 25 and 40 years old in good health and CMV-seronegative. The V and J genes are TRBV9 and TRBJ2-4; the junction holds 7 bases that match TRBD1. Here is the DNA: TGTGCCAGCAGCGTAGCCACCGGGACAGAAAACATTCAGTACTTC. It translates to CASSVATGTENIQYF.